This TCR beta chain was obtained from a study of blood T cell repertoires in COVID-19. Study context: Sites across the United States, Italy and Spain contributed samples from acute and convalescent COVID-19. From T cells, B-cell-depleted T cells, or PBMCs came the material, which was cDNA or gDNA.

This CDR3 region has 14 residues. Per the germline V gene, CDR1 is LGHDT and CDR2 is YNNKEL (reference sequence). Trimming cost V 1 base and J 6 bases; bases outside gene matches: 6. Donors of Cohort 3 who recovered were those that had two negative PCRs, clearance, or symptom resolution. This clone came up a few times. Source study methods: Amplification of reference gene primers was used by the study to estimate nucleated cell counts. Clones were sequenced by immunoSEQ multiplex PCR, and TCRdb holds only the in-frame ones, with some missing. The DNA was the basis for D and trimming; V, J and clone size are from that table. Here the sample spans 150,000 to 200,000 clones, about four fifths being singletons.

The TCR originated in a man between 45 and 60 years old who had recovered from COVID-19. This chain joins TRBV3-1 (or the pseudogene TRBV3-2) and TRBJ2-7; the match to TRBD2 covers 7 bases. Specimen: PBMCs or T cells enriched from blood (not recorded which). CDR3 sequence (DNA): TGTGCCAGCAGCCAAGCTCGGGGCGGGAGCGAGCAGTACTTC. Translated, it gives CASSQARGGSEQYF.